Here is one T cell receptor beta chain with its context. Its target is unknown. The sample belongs to a study of PD-L1 blockade in urothelial cancer. Study in general: Blood gave a median approximately 150,000 T cells. Study-level findings and limits: Below-median pretreatment blood TCR clonality predicted better survival.

Produced via immunoSEQ multiplex PCR; TCRdb's table is partial and in-frame only. This table has about 86,000 clones, approximately 81% appearing once. CDR1 and CDR2 (germline): SNHLY, FYNNEI. The V gene lost 5 bases and the J gene lost 6 bases, with 23 bases spanning the gap. This CDR3 spans 17 amino acids. Specified time point: pretreatment peripheral blood. The chain couples TRBV2 to TRBJ2-1, with a tentative D call TRBD1 (7 bases). This TCR was sampled from a man in his 60s with urothelial cancer. The sample in question was PBMCs, obtained around atezolizumab (anti-PD-L1) treatment. The DNA for the CDR3 is TGTGCCAGCAGTTTTACGGGGGCGGGACAGCAAATCAATGAGCAGTTCTTC. Translated: CASSFTGAGQQINEQFF.